These 13 T cell receptor beta chains were sequenced from one sample in a study of cytomegalovirus exposure and HLA in healthy donors. Vbeta (60) and Jbeta (13) primers were used in the PCR. The table came from immunoSEQ multiplex PCR; TCRdb's copy has only in-frame clones and leaves some out. The data show around 110,000 clones, roughly 74% seen once. Sequencing was performed on PBMCs. The receptor set was obtained from a woman in her 30s in good health and CMV-seronegative.

The genes are TRBV5-4 and TRBJ1-1, with TRBD1 identical over 10 bases. CDR3 length: 15 amino acids. CDR1 and CDR2 (germline): SGHNT, YYREEE (reference sequence). J gave up 5 bases and V 4 bases, and 8 bases lay outside the gene matches. The CDR3 DNA reads TGTGCCAGCAGCCTACGGGACAGGGGTCGTACTGAAGCTTTCTTT. It is translated as CASSLRDRGRTEAFF.

J is TRBJ2-5 and V is TRBV7-6, with 8 positions matching TRBD1. CDR3 length: 16 residues. V shed 0 bases, J shed 4 bases, and the junction held 7 bases outside the gene matches. Germline loops: CDR1 SGHVS, CDR2 FNYEAQ. CDR3 DNA sequence: TGTGCCAGCAGCTTAGCGAGTCAGGGGGCGGGAGAGACCCAGTACTTC. Translating gives CASSLASQGAGETQYF.

The chain recombines TRBV2 with TRBJ1-2; 7 positions match TRBD1. V shed 1 base and J 7 bases; nucleotides not matched to a gene: 3. Germline loops: CDR1 SNHLY, CDR2 FYNNEI. The CDR3 covers 13 residues. This CDR3 reads CASSEGQGCGYTF. CDR3 in DNA: TGTGCCAGCAGTGAAGGACAGGGATGTGGCTACACCTTC. Full variable domain (rest looked up from reference TRBV2 and TRBJ1-2): EPEVTQTPSHQVTQMGQEVILRCVPISNHLYFYWYRQILGQKVEFLVSFYNNEISEKSEIFDDQFSVERPDGSNFTLKIRSTKLEDSAMYFCASSEGQGCGYTFGSGTRLTVV.

The table lists this clone with a count of one. The J gene is TRBJ2-4, the V gene TRBV18, with TRBD1 matching 9 bases. V lost 6 bases, J lost 5 bases, and 11 bases stayed unmatched. Germline V lookup: CDR1 KGHSH, CDR2 LQKENI. This CDR3 is built from 16 residues. CDR3 bases: TGTGCCAGCTCGCAAGGGACAGGGCTTAGCCAAAACATTCAGTACTTC. Its protein is CASSQGTGLSQNIQYF.

This chain uses TRBV2 with TRBJ2-7; D perhaps matches TRBD1 (5 bases). Between the trimmed V and J ends, which lost 6 bases and 5 bases, there was a span of 14 bases. Germline V gene sequence: CDR1 SNHLY, CDR2 FYNNEI. The CDR3 spans 13 residues. For the CDR3, the DNA is TGTGCCAGCAGCCCAGATTGGGGCGACGAGCAGTACTTC. This translates into CASSPDWGDEQYF.

The chain employs TRBV5-1 and TRBJ1-5; D is ambiguous. Germline-derived CDR1 and CDR2 are SGHRS and YFSETQ. Deletions cut 2 bases from V and 7 bases from J, with 10 bases between. This CDR3 has 13 residues. CDR3 residues: CASSLEGRQPQHF. In DNA form, the CDR3 reads TGCGCCAGCAGCTTAGAGGGAAGGCAGCCCCAGCATTTT.

This clone was picked up one time. The V and J genes are TRBV11-2 and TRBJ1-2; TRBD1 agrees at 11 bases. Trimming at V came to 4 bases and at J to 0 bases, leaving 10 bases not matched to a gene. The V gene's germline CDR1 is SGHAT and CDR2 FQNNGV. CDR3 length equals 18 residues. The CDR3 loop reads CASSSRTGGAQSNYGYTF. The CDR3 DNA follows: TGTGCCAGCAGCTCCCGGACAGGGGGCGCCCAATCTAACTATGGCTACACCTTC.

The J gene is TRBJ2-6, the V gene TRBV5-1, with D possibly TRBD1 on 5 matching bases. This CDR3 spans 18 amino acids. The germline CDR1 and CDR2 sequences are SGHRS and YFSETQ. V lost 2 bases to trimming and J lost 2 bases, with 17 bases between them. The CDR3 DNA reads as TGCGCCAGCAGCTTTTCAGGGCCGGATTCCACTGGGGCCAACGTCCTGACTTTC. Translation gives CASSFSGPDSTGANVLTF.

This sequence joins TRBV11-3 and TRBJ2-1, with 7 bases lining up with TRBD2. The CDR3 has 15 residues. Trimming cost V 5 bases and J 4 bases; bases outside gene matches: 8. CDR1 is SGHNT and CDR2 is YENEEA in the germline V gene. CDR3 residues: CASSPRTSEYNEQFF. The CDR3 bases are TGTGCCAGCAGCCCAAGGACTAGTGAGTACAATGAGCAGTTCTTC.

The J gene is TRBJ1-1, the V gene TRBV2, with D hard to call. The V gene's germline CDR1 is SNHLY and CDR2 FYNNEI. The CDR3 spans 12 residues. The CDR3 sequence is CASRPLNTEAFF. DNA of the CDR3: TGTGCGTCGCGCCCCTTGAACACTGAAGCTTTCTTT.

V usage is TRBV6-1 and J usage is TRBJ2-5, with a weak D call TRBD2 (5 bases). V was clipped by 5 bases and J by 5 bases, with 12 bases between them. The CDR3 is 13 amino acids. CDR1 is MNHNS and CDR2 is SASEGT in the germline V gene. The CDR3 sequence is CASSHWETETQYF. The CDR3 bases are TGTGCCAGCAGTCACTGGGAGACGGAGACCCAGTACTTC.

This clone was observed at least ten times. V and J are TRBV11-3 and TRBJ1-5; unclear D gene. Germline CDR1 and CDR2: SGHNT and YENEEA. Trimming took 5 bases from V and 7 from J, leaving 6 bases between them. The CDR3 spans 11 residues. For the CDR3, the DNA is TGTGCCAGCAGCGACGGGCAGCCCCAGCATTTT. This sequence encodes CASSDGQPQHF.

The J gene is TRBJ2-5, the V gene TRBV7-9, with 12 bases fitting TRBD2. J gave up 5 bases and V 4 bases, and 5 bases lay outside the gene matches. The CDR3 covers 15 residues. Looked up from germline, CDR1 is SEHNR and CDR2 is FQNEAQ (reference sequence). The CDR3 DNA is TGTGCCAGCAGCTCAGGACTAGCGGGAACGGAGACCCAGTACTTC. It codes for CASSSGLAGTETQYF.